The clone carrying this T cell receptor beta chain was seen only a few times. The target antigen is unknown. The use of a sample-barcoded 5' primer and a J-beta primer mix characterized a second PCR of about 7 to 12 cycles. Each cDNA molecule was tagged by a template-switch adaptor with 12 random nucleotides. A minimum of 2.5 million CDR3-containing paired-end reads was obtained for each sample. Using its own MiXCR run on the 5' RACE reads, TCRdb lists one record per CDR3 protein. The sample holds around 1.7 million distinct CDR3 sequences, roughly 30% seen once. The data originate from a study of blood T cells in healthy people across ages. Study outcomes and limitations: A strong correlation was found between TCR beta diversity and the percentage of naive T cells.

The sequence came from a woman aged 25-40 years in good health. The source material was blood.

In DNA, the CDR3 is TGTGCCAGCAGCTTTCCAGGACAGGGGTCACGGGAGCAGTTCTTC. It yields the protein CASSFPGQGSREQFF. The chain has TRBV11-2 and TRBJ2-1; 9 nucleotides align to TRBD1. The germline V gene has CDR1 SGHAT and CDR2 FQNNGV. V lost 3 bases and J lost 10; bases outside the gene matches: 10. The CDR3 runs to 15 residues.